This passage covers 11 T cell receptor beta chains from one sample sequenced in a study of cytomegalovirus exposure and HLA in healthy donors. Primers included in the PCR were 60 Vbeta and 13 Jbeta primers. Profiled with immunoSEQ multiplex PCR; TCRdb holds only in-frame clones, not every one. The data hold around 120,000 clones, with approximately 78% observed a single time. The sample was PBMCs. The receptors stem from a woman aged 40 to 55 in good health and CMV-seronegative.

J is TRBJ1-5 and V is TRBV5-1, with a possible D match to TRBD1 (6 bases). Germline values: CDR1 SGHRS, CDR2 YFSETQ. The CDR3 has 14 residues. Trimming stripped 3 bases from V and 7 bases from J, with 14 bases between. The CDR3 spells CASSSGGGGQPQHF. The CDR3 DNA reads as TGCGCCAGCAGCTCCGGGGGAGGGGGACAGCCCCAGCATTTT. Filled out from reference TRBV5-1 and TRBJ1-5, the complete variable domain reads KAGVTQTPRYLIKTRGQQVTLSCSPISGHRSVSWYQQTPGQGLQFLFEYFSETQRNKGNFPGRFSGRQFSNSRSEMNVSTLELGDSALYLCASSSGGGGQPQHFGDGTRLSIL.

The gene calls are TRBV18 and TRBJ2-7; D may be TRBD2 (5 bases). The germline V gene encodes CDR1 KGHSH and CDR2 LQKENI. V was cut by 2 bases and J by 0 bases, with 14 bases left in between. There are 16 residues in the CDR3. The CDR3, as DNA: TGTGCCAGCTCACCATCAAAGGGAGAGGGCTCCTACGAGCAGTACTTC. It specifies CASSPSKGEGSYEQYF.

The chain links TRBV28 to TRBJ2-5, with TRBD1 identical over 9 bases. The DNA end lines up better with TRBJ2-7; the J call may be wrong. The CDR3 runs to 14 residues. Per germline, CDR1 MDHEN and CDR2 SYDVKM. This CDR3 reads CASSLDRGAYEQYF. The CDR3, as DNA: TGTGCCAGCAGTTTGGACAGGGGAGCCTACGAGCAGTACTTC.

The rearrangement uses TRBV6-5 and TRBJ2-7; tentatively, D is TRBD1 (6 bases). The CDR3 extends over 15 amino acids. Germline loops: CDR1 MNHEY, CDR2 SVGAGI. The V and J ends lost 6 bases and 3 bases respectively, with 18 bases between them. CDR3 in DNA: TGTGCCAGCAGGCCTACAGGGACCTACCTCTACGAGCAGTACTTC. This translates into CASRPTGTYLYEQYF.

This clone came up once. DNA for the CDR3: TGTGCCAGCTCACCCCCCGGGACAGGGGGCGGAGATACGCAGTATTTT. It yields the protein CASSPPGTGGGDTQYF. The rearrangement links TRBV18 to TRBJ2-3, with 12 positions matching TRBD1. The CDR3 sequence is 16 residues long. V lost 3 bases and J lost 5; bases outside the gene matches: 6. Germline V gives CDR1 KGHSH, CDR2 LQKENI. Based on the CDR3 plus reference TRBV18 and TRBJ2-3, the full variable domain is NAGVMQNPRHLVRRRGQEARLRCSPMKGHSHVYWYRQLPEEGLKFMVYLQKENIIDESGMPKERFSAEFPKEGPSILRIQQVVRGDSAAYFCASSPPGTGGGDTQYFGPGTRLTVL.

The chain uses TRBV7-9 and TRBJ2-5; tentatively, D is TRBD2 (6 bases). Near its end, the DNA agrees better with TRBJ2-7, so the J call may be wrong. The CDR3 contains 14 residues. In germline, CDR1 is SEHNR, CDR2 FQNEAQ (reference sequence). The CDR3 coding sequence is TGTGCCAGCAGCTTAGAGGGAGGAACCTACGAGCAGTACTTC. It encodes CASSLEGGTYEQYF.

The DNA of the CDR3 is TGTGCCAGCAGCCACCGATGGGGTAGCATGGAGGCCCAGTACTTC. Its protein is CASSHRWGSMEAQYF. The V gene is TRBV9, the J gene TRBJ2-5; D might be TRBD2 (5 bases). V was clipped by 4 bases and J by 9 bases, with 22 bases between them. From germline, CDR1 is SGDLS and CDR2 YYNGEE. This CDR3 comprises 15 residues.

This clone was found once. This rearrangement joins TRBV18 to TRBJ2-4; 7 nucleotides line up with TRBD1. J lost 1 base, V lost 5 bases, and 11 bases had no gene match. The CDR3 extends over 17 amino acids. Per germline, CDR1 KGHSH and CDR2 LQKENI. The CDR3 DNA reads TGTGCCAGCTCAAACTTCGACAGGGTCCCTGCCAAAAACATTCAGTACTTC. It translates to CASSNFDRVPAKNIQYF.

This clone has just a few counts. The chain joins TRBV19 to TRBJ2-7, with 11 bases identical to TRBD2. The trim removed 7 bases at V and 0 bases at J, leaving 5 bases unmatched. The CDR3 is 15 residues long. Germline V gene data show CDR1 as LNHDA and CDR2 as SQIVND (reference sequence). Here the CDR3 DNA reads TGTGCCAGTACCGTAGCGGGAGGGTTCTCCTACGAGCAGTACTTC. Amino acids: CASTVAGGFSYEQYF.

The gene calls are TRBV10-1 and TRBJ1-5, with 10 positions matching TRBD1. CDR3 length: 16 amino acids. V was clipped by 2 bases and J by 4 bases; unmatched bases: 5. Germline V CDR1 and CDR2: WNHNN, SYGVQD (reference sequence). CDR3 nucleotide sequence: TGCGCCAGCAGTGAGCCGACAGGGGGCGCGAATCAGCCCCAGCATTTT. It is translated as CASSEPTGGANQPQHF.

The chain couples TRBV11-2 to TRBJ2-7; D gene unclear. Per germline, CDR1 SGHAT and CDR2 FQNNGV. Trimming stripped 2 bases from V and 3 bases from J, with 23 bases between. This CDR3 is built from 18 residues. DNA for the CDR3: TGTGCCAGCAGCTTATGGCCCTTTACAGCCTCAGTAAACTACGAGCAGTACTTC. Encoded protein: CASSLWPFTASVNYEQYF.